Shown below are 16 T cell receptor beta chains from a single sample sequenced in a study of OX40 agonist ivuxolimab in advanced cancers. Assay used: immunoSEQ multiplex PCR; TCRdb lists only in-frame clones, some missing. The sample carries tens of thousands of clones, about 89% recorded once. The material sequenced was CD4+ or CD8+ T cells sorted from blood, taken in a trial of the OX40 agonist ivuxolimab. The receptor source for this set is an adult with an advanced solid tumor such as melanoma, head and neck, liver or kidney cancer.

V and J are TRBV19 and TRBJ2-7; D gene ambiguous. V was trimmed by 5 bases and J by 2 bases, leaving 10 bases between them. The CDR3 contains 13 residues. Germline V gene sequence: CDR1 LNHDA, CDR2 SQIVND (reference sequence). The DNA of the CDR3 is TGTGCCAGTAGTCCAGGCCTACCCTACGAGCAGTACTTC. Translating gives CASSPGLPYEQYF.

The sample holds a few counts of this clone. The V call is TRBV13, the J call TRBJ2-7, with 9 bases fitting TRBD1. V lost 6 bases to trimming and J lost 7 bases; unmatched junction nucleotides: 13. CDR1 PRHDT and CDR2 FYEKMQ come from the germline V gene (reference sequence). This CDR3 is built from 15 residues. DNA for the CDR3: TGTGCCAGCAGATACTCCGGGACAGGGACTCGGGAGCAGTACTTC. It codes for CASRYSGTGTREQYF.

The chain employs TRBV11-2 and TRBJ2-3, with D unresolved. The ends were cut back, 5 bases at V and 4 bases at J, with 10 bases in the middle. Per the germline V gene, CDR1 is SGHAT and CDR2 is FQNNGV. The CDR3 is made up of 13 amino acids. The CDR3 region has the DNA TGTGCCAGCAGCCCGAGCAGGTCAGATACGCAGTATTTT. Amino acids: CASSPSRSDTQYF. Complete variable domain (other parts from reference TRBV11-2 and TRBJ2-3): EAGVAQSPRYKIIEKRQSVAFWCNPISGHATLYWYQQILGQGPKLLIQFQNNGVVDDSQLPKDRFSAERLKGVDSTLKIQPAKLEDSAVYLCASSPSRSDTQYFGPGTRLTVL.

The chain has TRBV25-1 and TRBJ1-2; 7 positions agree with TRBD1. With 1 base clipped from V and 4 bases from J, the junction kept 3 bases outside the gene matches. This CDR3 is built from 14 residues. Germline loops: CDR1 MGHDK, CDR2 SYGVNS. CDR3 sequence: CASSEWDRTYGYTF. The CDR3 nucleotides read TGTGCCAGCAGTGAATGGGACAGAACCTATGGCTACACCTTC.

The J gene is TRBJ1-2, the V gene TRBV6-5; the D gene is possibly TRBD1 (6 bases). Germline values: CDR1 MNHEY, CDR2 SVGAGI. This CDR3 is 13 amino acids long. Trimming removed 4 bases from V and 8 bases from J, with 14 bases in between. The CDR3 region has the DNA TGTGCCAGCAGTTCGTCCGGGGGCGCGGGCTACACCTTC. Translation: CASSSSGGAGYTF.

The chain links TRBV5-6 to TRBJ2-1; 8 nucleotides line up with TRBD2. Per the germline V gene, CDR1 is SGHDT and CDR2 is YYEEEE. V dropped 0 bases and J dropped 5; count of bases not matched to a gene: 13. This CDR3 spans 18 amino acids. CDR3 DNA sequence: TGTGCCAGCAGCTTGGCCTCGGCGGGGGGACTTCTCGACAATGAGCAGTTCTTC. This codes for CASSLASAGGLLDNEQFF.

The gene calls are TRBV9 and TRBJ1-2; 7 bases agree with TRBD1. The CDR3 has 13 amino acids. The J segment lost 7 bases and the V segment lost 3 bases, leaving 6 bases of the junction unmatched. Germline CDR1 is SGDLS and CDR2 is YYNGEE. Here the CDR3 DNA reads TGTGCCAGCAGCGAGCAGGGGGGAGTTGGCTACACCTTC. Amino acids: CASSEQGGVGYTF.

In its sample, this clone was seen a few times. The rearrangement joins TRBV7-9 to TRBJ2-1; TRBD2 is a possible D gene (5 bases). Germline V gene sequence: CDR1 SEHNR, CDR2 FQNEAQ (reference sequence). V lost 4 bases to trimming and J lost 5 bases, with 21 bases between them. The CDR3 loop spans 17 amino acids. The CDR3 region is CASSSREGHPWDNEQFF. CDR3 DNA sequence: TGTGCCAGCAGCTCCCGTGAGGGCCACCCCTGGGACAATGAGCAGTTCTTC.

The CDR3 DNA reads as TGTGCCAGCAGTGAAGGAAGACATCCAGCGGGATCTGAGCAGTTCTTC. Translated, it gives CASSEGRHPAGSEQFF. The rearrangement uses TRBV27 and TRBJ2-1; 7 bases fit TRBD2. With V trimmed by 5 bases and J by 9 bases, 16 bases remained unmatched. This CDR3 has 16 amino acids. Germline values: CDR1 MNHEY, CDR2 SMNVEV (reference sequence).

The CDR3 DNA reads as TGTGCCAGCAGCCCCGCGGGGGAGACTGAAGCTTTCTTT. Its protein is CASSPAGETEAFF. The chain uses TRBV13 and TRBJ1-1; D possibly corresponds to TRBD1 (5 bases). Germline lookup yields CDR1 PRHDT and CDR2 FYEKMQ (reference sequence). The CDR3 totals 13 residues. The V end was cut by 5 bases, the J end by 5 bases, with 12 bases between.

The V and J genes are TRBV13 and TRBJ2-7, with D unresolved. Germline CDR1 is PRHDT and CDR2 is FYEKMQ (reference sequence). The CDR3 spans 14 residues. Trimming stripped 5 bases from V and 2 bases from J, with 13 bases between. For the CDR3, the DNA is TGTGCCAGCAGCCCTCGGAGCAATACCTACGAGCAGTACTTC. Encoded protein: CASSPRSNTYEQYF.

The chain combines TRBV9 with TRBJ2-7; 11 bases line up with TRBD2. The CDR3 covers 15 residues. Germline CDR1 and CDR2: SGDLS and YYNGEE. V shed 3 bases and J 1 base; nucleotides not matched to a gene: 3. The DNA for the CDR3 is TGTGCCAGCAGCGCCCTAGCGGGAGGTTCCTACGAGCAGTACTTC. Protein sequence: CASSALAGGSYEQYF. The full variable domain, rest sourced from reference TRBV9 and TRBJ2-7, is DSGVTQTPKHLITATGQRVTLRCSPRSGDLSVYWYQQSLDQGLQFLIQYYNGEERAKGNILERFSAQQFPDLHSELNLSSLELGDSALYFCASSALAGGSYEQYFGPGTRLTVT.

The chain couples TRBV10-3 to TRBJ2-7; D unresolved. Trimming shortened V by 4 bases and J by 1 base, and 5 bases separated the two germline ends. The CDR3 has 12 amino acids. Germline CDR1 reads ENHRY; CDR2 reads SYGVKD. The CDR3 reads CAISVSSYEQYF. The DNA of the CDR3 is TGTGCCATCAGTGTTAGTTCCTACGAGCAGTACTTC.

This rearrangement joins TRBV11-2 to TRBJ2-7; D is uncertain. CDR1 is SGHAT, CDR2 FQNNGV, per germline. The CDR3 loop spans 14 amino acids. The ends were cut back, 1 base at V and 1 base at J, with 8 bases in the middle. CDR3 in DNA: TGTGCCAGCAGCTTAGCTCCAGGATCCTACGAGCAGTACTTC. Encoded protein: CASSLAPGSYEQYF. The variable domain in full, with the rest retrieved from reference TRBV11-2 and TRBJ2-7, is EAGVAQSPRYKIIEKRQSVAFWCNPISGHATLYWYQQILGQGPKLLIQFQNNGVVDDSQLPKDRFSAERLKGVDSTLKIQPAKLEDSAVYLCASSLAPGSYEQYFGPGTRLTVT.

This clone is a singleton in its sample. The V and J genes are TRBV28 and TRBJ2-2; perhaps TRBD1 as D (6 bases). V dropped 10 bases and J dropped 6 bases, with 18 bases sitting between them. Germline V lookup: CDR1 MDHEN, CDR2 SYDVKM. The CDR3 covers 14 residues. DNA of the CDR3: TGTGCCATAAACACAGGGCTGAGGGCCGGGGAGCTGTTTTTT. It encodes CAINTGLRAGELFF.

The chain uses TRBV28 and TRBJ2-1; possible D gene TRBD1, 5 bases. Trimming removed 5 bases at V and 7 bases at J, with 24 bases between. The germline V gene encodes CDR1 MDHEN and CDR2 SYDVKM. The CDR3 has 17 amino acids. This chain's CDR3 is CASSLSRQLRAFNEQFF. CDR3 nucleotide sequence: TGTGCCAGCAGTCTCTCCCGACAGTTACGAGCTTTTAATGAGCAGTTCTTC.